This T cell receptor beta chain was found in a study of blood T cell repertoires in COVID-19. As originally analysed: Reference gene primer amplification gave estimated nucleated cell counts. Generated by immunoSEQ multiplex PCR, the TCRdb table keeps only in-frame clones and is missing some. The DNA gave D and trimming, while V, J and clone size come from that table. Among 400,000 to 450,000 clones, approximately 88% were seen once, and the ten largest hold 10% to 15%. The CDR3 runs to 16 residues. V was pared by 4 bases and J by 6 bases, with 23 bases between. The germline V gene has CDR1 SGHNT and CDR2 YYREEE (reference sequence).

The sample comprised peripheral blood. The V and J genes are TRBV5-4 and TRBJ2-7; no clear D. The clonotype was recovered from a woman between 45 and 65 years old with COVID-19, enrolled during active disease. The chain's CDR3 is CASSPGSPGQTIEQYF. The CDR3, as DNA: TGTGCCAGCAGCCCTGGTTCCCCTGGGCAGACGATCGAGCAGTACTTC.